One and the same sample provided the 23 T cell receptor beta chains below, sequenced in a study of technical replicates of blood from a handful of donors. Sequenced by immunoSEQ multiplex PCR; TCRdb stores in-frame clones only, minus some. The sample carries 65,000 to 90,000 clones, approximately 93% recorded once. Sequenced sample: T cells isolated from PBMCs. All receptors derive from a human donor in good health.

The rearrangement joins TRBV28 to TRBJ2-7; 11 bases are a match to TRBD1. The CDR3 consists of 16 residues. With 0 bases clipped from V and 4 bases from J, the junction kept 5 bases outside the gene matches. The germline V gene encodes CDR1 MDHEN and CDR2 SYDVKM. CDR3 sequence (DNA): TGTGCCAGCAGTTTATGGGCCGGGACAGGGGGATACGAGCAGTACTTC. The encoded protein is CASSLWAGTGGYEQYF.

This chain uses TRBV18 with TRBJ2-7; D uncertain. Per germline, CDR1 KGHSH and CDR2 LQKENI. V was cut by 3 bases and J by 6 bases, with 12 bases left in between. The CDR3 totals 13 residues. DNA of the CDR3: TGTGCCAGCTCACCGGTACAGTTCGGCGAGCAGTACTTC. Protein: CASSPVQFGEQYF.

The chain uses TRBV10-2 and TRBJ1-1; D gene unclear. The CDR3 runs 13 residues. V was shortened by 4 bases and J by 3 bases, with 9 bases between the two germline ends. Germline CDR1 WSHSY, CDR2 SAAADI. The chain's CDR3 is CASSGAWDTEAFF. The CDR3 DNA reads TGCGCCAGCAGTGGGGCGTGGGACACTGAAGCTTTCTTT.

The gene calls are TRBV2 and TRBJ2-6; possible D gene TRBD2, 5 bases. Germline V lookup: CDR1 SNHLY, CDR2 FYNNEI. Trimming stripped 5 bases from V and 0 bases from J, with 23 bases between. The CDR3 is 20 residues long. CDR3: CASSWPRGPGSSSGANVLTF. CDR3 DNA: TGTGCCAGCAGTTGGCCACGGGGTCCGGGCAGCAGCTCTGGGGCCAACGTCCTGACTTTC.

The CDR3: CASNKERTLSEAFF. DNA of the CDR3: TGTGCCAGCAATAAGGAAAGGACATTATCTGAAGCTTTCTTT. The chain uses TRBV2 and TRBJ1-1, with TRBD1 as a possible D gene (5 bases). CDR1 and CDR2 from the germline V gene are SNHLY and FYNNEI. CDR3 length: 14 amino acids. With 7 bases removed from V and 6 bases from J, the gap between germline ends came to 18 bases.

This rearrangement joins TRBV7-9 to TRBJ2-2; a possible D gene is TRBD1 (8 bases). Trimming removed 8 bases from V and 3 bases from J, with 16 bases in between. Germline-derived CDR1 and CDR2 are SEHNR and FQNEAQ (reference sequence). The CDR3 runs to 15 residues. The CDR3 DNA reads TGTGCCAGCCAAAACAGGGGGGGATACACCGGGGAGCTGTTTTTT. It encodes CASQNRGGYTGELFF.

This sequence joins TRBV11-3 and TRBJ1-3, with D maybe TRBD1 (5 bases). V was shortened by 5 bases and J by 0 bases, with 26 bases between the two germline ends. This CDR3 is built from 20 residues. Germline CDR1 reads SGHNT; CDR2 reads YENEEA. The CDR3 DNA reads TGTGCCAGCAGCCCAAGAAACGGGGCTGCGGGACGGAACTCTGGAAACACCATATATTTT. Translating it yields CASSPRNGAAGRNSGNTIYF.

This chain uses TRBV5-1 with TRBJ2-2; the D gene is possibly TRBD2 (5 bases). The CDR3 is 15 amino acids. V was trimmed by 3 bases and J by 5 bases, leaving 14 bases between them. The germline gives CDR1 SGHRS, CDR2 YFSETQ. In DNA, the CDR3 is TGCGCCAGCAGCTCCCGCGGGTTTAGTACCGGGGAGCTGTTTTTT. Translation gives CASSSRGFSTGELFF.

This chain uses TRBV5-1 with TRBJ2-7, with D perhaps matching TRBD2 (6 bases). CDR3 length: 15 residues. The germline gives CDR1 SGHRS, CDR2 YFSETQ. V lost 2 bases to trimming and J lost 3 bases, with 15 bases between them. The CDR3: CASSFSGTEFYEQYF. As DNA, the CDR3 is TGCGCCAGCAGCTTTTCCGGGACTGAATTCTACGAGCAGTACTTC. Full variable domain (rest looked up from reference TRBV5-1 and TRBJ2-7): KAGVTQTPRYLIKTRGQQVTLSCSPISGHRSVSWYQQTPGQGLQFLFEYFSETQRNKGNFPGRFSGRQFSNSRSEMNVSTLELGDSALYLCASSFSGTEFYEQYFGPGTRLTVT.

The chain employs TRBV15 and TRBJ1-1, with D unresolved. CDR1 LNHNV and CDR2 YYDKDF come from the germline V gene (reference sequence). The V gene lost 5 bases and the J gene lost 0 bases, with 7 bases spanning the gap. The CDR3 spans 13 residues. In nucleotides, the CDR3 is TGTGCCACCAGCGCGCAAATGAACACTGAAGCTTTCTTT. Translating gives CATSAQMNTEAFF.

This chain connects TRBV5-1 to TRBJ2-2, with D maybe TRBD2 (6 bases). The CDR3 sequence is 16 residues long. Trimming took off 3 bases at V and 3 bases at J, with 15 bases between the two ends. The germline V gene has CDR1 SGHRS and CDR2 YFSETQ. The CDR3 nucleotides are TGCGCCAGCAGCTCCCCGGGCGGGGTTGACACCGGGGAGCTGTTTTTT. As protein: CASSSPGGVDTGELFF.

The chain employs TRBV11-2 and TRBJ2-7; maybe TRBD1 (8 bases). CDR1 is SGHAT, CDR2 FQNNGV, per germline. The CDR3 contains 16 residues. V was shortened by 6 bases and J by 3 bases, with 21 bases between the two germline ends. DNA for the CDR3: TGTGCCAGCAGGGCTCTACGGACAGGGAGGGACTACGAGCAGTACTTC. Translating it yields CASRALRTGRDYEQYF.

The J gene is TRBJ2-7, the V gene TRBV11-3; maybe TRBD1 (6 bases). The V end was cut by 1 base, the J end by 0 bases, with 16 bases between. Germline lookup yields CDR1 SGHNT and CDR2 YENEEA. The CDR3 spans 17 residues. The CDR3 loop is CASSLGGRRDNSYEQYF. Here the CDR3 DNA reads TGTGCCAGCAGCTTAGGCGGGCGCCGGGACAACTCCTACGAGCAGTACTTC.

For the CDR3, the DNA is TGTGCCAGCAGCCAAGGGACTAGCGGGAAAGAGACCCAGTACTTC. Its protein product is CASSQGTSGKETQYF. This chain connects TRBV7-9 to TRBJ2-5; 13 nucleotides align to TRBD2. The CDR3 consists of 15 residues. V lost 5 bases to trimming and J lost 3 bases; unmatched junction nucleotides: 3. Germline assignment: CDR1 SEHNR and CDR2 FQNEAQ (reference sequence).

A single count supports this clone. The gene calls are TRBV11-2 and TRBJ2-7; tentatively, D is TRBD2 (6 bases). V lost 5 bases to trimming and J lost 6 bases, with 11 bases between them. The length of the CDR3 is 12 residues. Germline CDR1 is SGHAT and CDR2 is FQNNGV. CDR3 nucleotide sequence: TGTGCCAGCAGCCGTAGCGGAGCCGAGCAGTACTTC. Translated, it gives CASSRSGAEQYF.

This clone has more than one count but fewer than ten. The V gene is TRBV27, the J gene TRBJ2-7; possible D gene TRBD2, 6 bases. Germline V gives CDR1 MNHEY, CDR2 SMNVEV (reference sequence). Trimming pared 0 bases from V and 0 bases from J, leaving 12 bases between. CDR3 length equals 16 residues. The CDR3 nucleotides read TGTGCCAGCAGTTTATCGGCGGAGGGGAGCTCCTACGAGCAGTACTTC. Translation: CASSLSAEGSSYEQYF.

This chain joins TRBV27 and TRBJ2-7; 8 positions match TRBD2. V lost 6 bases, J lost 0 bases, and 19 bases stayed unmatched. Germline values: CDR1 MNHEY, CDR2 SMNVEV (reference sequence). The CDR3 consists of 19 residues. The CDR3, as DNA: TGTGCCAGCAGCCTTAAGGGGCTAGCGGGTGTTAAAAGCTCCTACGAGCAGTACTTC. Translated: CASSLKGLAGVKSSYEQYF.

The chain combines TRBV11-2 with TRBJ1-3; D not certain. CDR1 and CDR2 from the germline V gene are SGHAT and FQNNGV. Trimming took off 1 base at V and 2 bases at J, with 6 bases between the two ends. This CDR3 region has 14 residues. The DNA of the CDR3 is TGTGCCAGCAGCTTAGGACAACCTGGAAACACCATATATTTT. It specifies CASSLGQPGNTIYF.

The gene calls are TRBV5-4 and TRBJ2-3; possible D gene TRBD2, 7 bases. V lost 4 bases to trimming and J lost 0 bases, with 15 bases between them. The CDR3 consists of 16 residues. Looked up from germline, CDR1 is SGHNT and CDR2 is YYREEE (reference sequence). CDR3 sequence (DNA): TGTGCCAGCAGCCCAGATGGCGGGGGCAGCACAGATACGCAGTATTTT. Its protein is CASSPDGGGSTDTQYF.

The chain has TRBV10-1 and TRBJ2-2; 7 nucleotides align to TRBD1. The CDR3 totals 14 residues. Germline CDR1 and CDR2: WNHNN and SYGVQD (reference sequence). J gave up 3 bases and V 7 bases, and 5 bases lay outside the gene matches. The CDR3 nucleotides read TGCGCCAGCACTTCCACAGGGGACACCGGGGAGCTGTTTTTT. Residues: CASTSTGDTGELFF.

The rearrangement uses TRBV13 and TRBJ2-3, with TRBD2 matching 7 bases. CDR3 length equals 15 residues. CDR1 is PRHDT, CDR2 FYEKMQ, per germline (reference sequence). Trimming took 4 bases from V and 3 from J; bases not matched to a gene: 7. The CDR3 spells CASSSKLASTDTQYF. Here the CDR3 DNA reads TGTGCCAGCAGCTCCAAACTAGCGTCAACAGATACGCAGTATTTT.

The chain carries TRBV7-3 and TRBJ2-1; TRBD2 is a possible D gene (6 bases). The germline CDR1 and CDR2 sequences are SGHTA and FQGTGA. The ends were cut back, 4 bases at V and 3 bases at J, with 16 bases in the middle. CDR3 size: 16 residues. The CDR3 spells CASSSVRGGDYNEQFF. In DNA form, the CDR3 reads TGTGCCAGCAGCTCCGTCCGTGGAGGGGACTACAATGAGCAGTTCTTC. The full variable domain, rest sourced from reference TRBV7-3 and TRBJ2-1, is GAGVSQTPSNKVTEKGKYVELRCDPISGHTALYWYRQSLGQGPEFLIYFQGTGAADDSGLPNDRFFAVRPEGSVSTLKIQRTERGDSAVYLCASSSVRGGDYNEQFFGPGTRLTVL.

The chain is built from TRBV9 and TRBJ2-1; 11 nucleotides match TRBD2. The V segment lost 0 bases and the J segment 9 bases; nucleotides outside the gene matches: 8. CDR1 and CDR2 from the germline V gene are SGDLS and YYNGEE. The CDR3 consists of 16 residues. Here the CDR3 reads CASSVGVAGGQVEQFF. DNA of the CDR3: TGTGCCAGCAGCGTAGGAGTAGCGGGGGGGCAGGTTGAGCAGTTCTTC.